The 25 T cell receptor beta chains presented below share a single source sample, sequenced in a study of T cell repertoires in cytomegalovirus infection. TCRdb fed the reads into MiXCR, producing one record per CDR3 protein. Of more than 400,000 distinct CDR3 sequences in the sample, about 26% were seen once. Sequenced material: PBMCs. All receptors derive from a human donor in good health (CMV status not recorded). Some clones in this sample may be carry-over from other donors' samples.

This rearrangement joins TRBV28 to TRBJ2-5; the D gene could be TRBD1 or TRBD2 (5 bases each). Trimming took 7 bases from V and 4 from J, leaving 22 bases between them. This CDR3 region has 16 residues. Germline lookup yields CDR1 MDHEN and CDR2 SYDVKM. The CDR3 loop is CASNQIGTRKGETQYF. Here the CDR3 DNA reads TGTGCCAGCAATCAAATCGGGACCCGCAAGGGAGAGACCCAGTACTTC.

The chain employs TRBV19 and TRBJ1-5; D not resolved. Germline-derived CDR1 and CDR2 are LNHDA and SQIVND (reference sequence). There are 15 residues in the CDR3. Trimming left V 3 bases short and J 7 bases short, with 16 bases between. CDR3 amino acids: CASSIPGTRSQPQHF. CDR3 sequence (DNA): TGTGCCAGTAGTATCCCGGGAACCAGGTCGCAGCCCCAGCATTTT.

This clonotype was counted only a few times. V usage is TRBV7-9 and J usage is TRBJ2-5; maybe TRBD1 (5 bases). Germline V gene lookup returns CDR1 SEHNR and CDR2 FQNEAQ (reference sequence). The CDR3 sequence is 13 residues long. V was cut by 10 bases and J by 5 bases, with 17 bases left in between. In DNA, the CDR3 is TGTGCCACCAACCAGGGCCAGGGTGAGACCCAGTACTTC. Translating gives CATNQGQGETQYF.

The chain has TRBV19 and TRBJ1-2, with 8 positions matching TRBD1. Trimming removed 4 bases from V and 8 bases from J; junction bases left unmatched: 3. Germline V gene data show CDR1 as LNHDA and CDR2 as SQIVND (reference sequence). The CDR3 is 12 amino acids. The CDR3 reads CASSRTGNGYTF. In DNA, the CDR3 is TGTGCCAGTAGTAGGACAGGGAACGGCTACACCTTC.

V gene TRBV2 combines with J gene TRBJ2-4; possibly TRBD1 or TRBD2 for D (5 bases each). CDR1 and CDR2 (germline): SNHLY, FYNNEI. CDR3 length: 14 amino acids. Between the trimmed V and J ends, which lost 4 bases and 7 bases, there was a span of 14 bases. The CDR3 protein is CASSAGPPGNIQYF. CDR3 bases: TGTGCCAGCAGTGCGGGACCACCGGGGAACATTCAGTACTTC. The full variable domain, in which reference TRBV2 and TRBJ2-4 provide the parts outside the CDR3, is EPEVTQTPSHQVTQMGQEVILRCVPISNHLYFYWYRQILGQKVEFLVSFYNNEISEKSEIFDDQFSVERPDGSNFTLKIRSTKLEDSAMYFCASSAGPPGNIQYFGAGTRLSVL.

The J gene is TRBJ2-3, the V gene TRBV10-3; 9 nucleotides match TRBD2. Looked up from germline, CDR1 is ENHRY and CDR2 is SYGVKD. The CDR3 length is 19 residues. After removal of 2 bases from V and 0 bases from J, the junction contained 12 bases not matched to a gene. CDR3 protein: CAISEPLAGRGPSTDTQYF. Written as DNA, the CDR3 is TGTGCCATCAGTGAGCCTCTAGCGGGACGCGGTCCTAGCACAGATACGCAGTATTTT.

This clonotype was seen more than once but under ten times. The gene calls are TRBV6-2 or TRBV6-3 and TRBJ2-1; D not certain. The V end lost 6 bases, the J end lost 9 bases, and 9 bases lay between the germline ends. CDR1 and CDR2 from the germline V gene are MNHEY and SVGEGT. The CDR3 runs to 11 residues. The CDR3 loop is CASRSFLEQFF. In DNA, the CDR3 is TGTGCCAGCAGAAGTTTCCTTGAGCAGTTCTTC.

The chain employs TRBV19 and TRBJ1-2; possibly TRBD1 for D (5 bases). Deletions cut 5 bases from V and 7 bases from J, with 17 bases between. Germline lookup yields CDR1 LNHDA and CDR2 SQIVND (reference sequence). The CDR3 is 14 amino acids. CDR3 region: CASSSTAERVGYTF. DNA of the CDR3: TGTGCCAGTAGTTCGACAGCCGAGAGGGTTGGCTACACCTTC.

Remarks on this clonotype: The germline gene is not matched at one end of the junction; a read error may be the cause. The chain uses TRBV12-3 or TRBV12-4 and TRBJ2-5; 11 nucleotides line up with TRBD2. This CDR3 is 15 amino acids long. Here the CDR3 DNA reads TGTGACAGCAGTGGGGGACTAGCGGAACAAGAGACCCAGTACTTC. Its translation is CDSSGGLAEQETQYF.

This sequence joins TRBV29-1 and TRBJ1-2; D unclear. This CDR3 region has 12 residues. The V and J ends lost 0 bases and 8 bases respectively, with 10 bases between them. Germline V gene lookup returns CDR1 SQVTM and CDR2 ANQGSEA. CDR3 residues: CSVEDRERGYTF. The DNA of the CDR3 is TGCAGCGTTGAAGATCGGGAGAGGGGCTACACCTTC.

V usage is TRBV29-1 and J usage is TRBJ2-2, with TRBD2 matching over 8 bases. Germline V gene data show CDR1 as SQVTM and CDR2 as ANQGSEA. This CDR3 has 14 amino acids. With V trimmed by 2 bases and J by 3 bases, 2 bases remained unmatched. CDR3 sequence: CSVESGRYTGELFF. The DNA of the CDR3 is TGCAGCGTTGAAAGCGGGAGATACACCGGGGAGCTGTTTTTT.

The CDR3 protein is CATWALQETQYF. For the CDR3, the DNA is TGTGCCACTTGGGCCCTCCAAGAGACCCAGTACTTC. The V and J genes are TRBV6-2 or TRBV6-3 and TRBJ2-5, with D unclear. Germline CDR1 is MNHEY and CDR2 is SVGEGT. Trimming took 10 bases from V and 1 from J, leaving 10 bases between them. CDR3 length equals 12 residues.

The CDR3 coding sequence is TGTGCCAGCAGTTTATCAGGTCCATTGAATCAGCCCCAGCATTTT. Encoded protein: CASSLSGPLNQPQHF. The chain employs TRBV27 and TRBJ1-5; D gene unclear. This CDR3 has 15 residues. From germline, CDR1 is MNHEY and CDR2 SMNVEV (reference sequence). Trimming removed 0 bases from V and 4 bases from J, with 10 bases in between.

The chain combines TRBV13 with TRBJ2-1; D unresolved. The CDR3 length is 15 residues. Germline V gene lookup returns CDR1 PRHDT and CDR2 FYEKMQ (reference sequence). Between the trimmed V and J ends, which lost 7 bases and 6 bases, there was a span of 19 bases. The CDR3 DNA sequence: TGTGCCAGCACCGCTCTTGCTGCTCCGAGCAATGAGCAGTTCTTC. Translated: CASTALAAPSNEQFF.

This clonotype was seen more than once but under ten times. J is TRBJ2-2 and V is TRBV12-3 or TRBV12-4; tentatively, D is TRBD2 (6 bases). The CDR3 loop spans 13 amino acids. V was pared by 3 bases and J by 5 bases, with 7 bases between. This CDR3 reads CASSFLATGELFF. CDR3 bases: TGTGCCAGCAGTTTCCTAGCGACCGGGGAGCTGTTTTTT.

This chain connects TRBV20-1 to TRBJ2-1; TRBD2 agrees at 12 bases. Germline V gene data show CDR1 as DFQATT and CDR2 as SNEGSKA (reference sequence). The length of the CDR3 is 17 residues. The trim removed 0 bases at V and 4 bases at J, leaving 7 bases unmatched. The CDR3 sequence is CSARDPGLAGSYNEQFF. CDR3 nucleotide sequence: TGCAGTGCTAGAGATCCGGGACTAGCGGGTTCTTACAATGAGCAGTTCTTC.

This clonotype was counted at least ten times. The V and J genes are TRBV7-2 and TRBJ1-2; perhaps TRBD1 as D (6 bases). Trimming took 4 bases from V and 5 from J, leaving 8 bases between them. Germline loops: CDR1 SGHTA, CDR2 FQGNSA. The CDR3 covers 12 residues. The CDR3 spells CASSSGQYGYTF. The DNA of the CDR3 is TGTGCCAGCAGCTCCGGACAGTATGGCTACACCTTC.

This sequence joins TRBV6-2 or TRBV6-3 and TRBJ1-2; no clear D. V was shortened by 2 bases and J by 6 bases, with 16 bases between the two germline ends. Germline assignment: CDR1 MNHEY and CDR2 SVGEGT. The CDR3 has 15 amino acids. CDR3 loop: CASSYGTYADDGYTF. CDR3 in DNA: TGTGCCAGCAGTTACGGCACCTACGCTGATGATGGCTACACCTTC.

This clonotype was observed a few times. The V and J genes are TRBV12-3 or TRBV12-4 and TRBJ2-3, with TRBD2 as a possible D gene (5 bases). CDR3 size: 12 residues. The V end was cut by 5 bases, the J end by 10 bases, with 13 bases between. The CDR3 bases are TGTGCCAGCAGTGAACCTAGCACGGCGCAGTATTTT. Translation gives CASSEPSTAQYF.

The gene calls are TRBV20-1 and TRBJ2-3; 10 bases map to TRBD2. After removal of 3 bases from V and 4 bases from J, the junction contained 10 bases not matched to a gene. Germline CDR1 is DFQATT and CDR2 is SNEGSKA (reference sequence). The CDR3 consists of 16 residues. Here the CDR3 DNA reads TGCAGTGCTAGTTCCCTAGCGGGAGACCGGTCAGATACGCAGTATTTT. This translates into CSASSLAGDRSDTQYF.

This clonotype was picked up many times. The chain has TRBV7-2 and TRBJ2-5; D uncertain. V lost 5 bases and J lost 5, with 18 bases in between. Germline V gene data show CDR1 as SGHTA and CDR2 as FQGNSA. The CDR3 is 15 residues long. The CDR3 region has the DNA TGTGCCAGCAGCCCCTGGACCCAATCGCGGGAGACCCAGTACTTC. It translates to CASSPWTQSRETQYF.

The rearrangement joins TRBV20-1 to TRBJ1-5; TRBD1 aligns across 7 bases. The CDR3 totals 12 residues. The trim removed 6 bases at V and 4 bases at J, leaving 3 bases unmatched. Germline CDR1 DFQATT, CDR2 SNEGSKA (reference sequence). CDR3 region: CSAGDRNQPQHF. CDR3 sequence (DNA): TGCAGTGCGGGGGACAGAAATCAGCCCCAGCATTTT.

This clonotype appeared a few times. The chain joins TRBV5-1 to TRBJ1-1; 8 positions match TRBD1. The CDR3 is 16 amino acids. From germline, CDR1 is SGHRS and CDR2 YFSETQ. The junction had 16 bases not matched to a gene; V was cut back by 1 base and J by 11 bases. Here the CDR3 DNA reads TGCGCCAGCAGCTTGACCCGGGACAGGTTTTTGATTGGGGCTTTCTTT. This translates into CASSLTRDRFLIGAFF.

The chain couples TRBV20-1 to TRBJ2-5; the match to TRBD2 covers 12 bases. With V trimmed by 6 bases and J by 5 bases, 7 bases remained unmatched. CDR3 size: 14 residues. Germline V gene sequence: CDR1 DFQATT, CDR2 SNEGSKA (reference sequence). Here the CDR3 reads CSAPSLAGGETQYF. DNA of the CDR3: TGCAGTGCCCCCAGCCTAGCGGGAGGGGAGACCCAGTACTTC.

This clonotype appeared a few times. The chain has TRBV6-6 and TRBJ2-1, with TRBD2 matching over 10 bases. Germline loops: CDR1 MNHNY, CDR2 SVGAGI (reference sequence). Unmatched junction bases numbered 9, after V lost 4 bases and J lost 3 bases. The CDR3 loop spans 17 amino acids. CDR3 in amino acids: CASSSSPRTSGYNEQFF. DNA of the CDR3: TGTGCCAGCAGTTCCTCCCCCCGGACTAGCGGCTACAATGAGCAGTTCTTC.